A selection of T cell receptor beta chains follows, all from one sample in a study of blood T cell repertoires in COVID-19. Clones were sequenced by immunoSEQ multiplex PCR, and TCRdb holds only the in-frame ones, with some missing. The sample has around 400,000 clones; roughly four fifths are singletons. Sequencing used PBMCs or T cells enriched from blood (not recorded which). These receptors were taken from a woman in her 50s who had recovered from COVID-19. Both conserved end residues are part of each CDR3. The order of the fields is clone size, V gene, J gene, D gene, CDR3 DNA, CDR3 protein. The D gene is left open where the match is weak. Some rows mark clone size as missing; the rest say once, few, many or name a class of expanded clone.

.	TRBV11-3	TRBJ1-2	TRBD1	TGTGCCAGCAGCTTAGAGGCAGGGGGCTTTGGCTACACCTTC	CASSLEAGGFGYTF
.	TRBV30	TRBJ1-3	TRBD1	TGTGCCTGGAGTACCCAGGGGGCCATCGGAAACACCATATATTTT	CAWSTQGAIGNTIYF
.	TRBV6-5	TRBJ1-1	TRBD1	TGTGCCAGCAGTAGACAGGGGAGTTTGAACACTGAAGCTTTCTTT	CASSRQGSLNTEAFF
once	TRBV4-2	TRBJ1-2	TRBD1	TGTGCCAGCAGCCGGGGACAGGGCCGAACTTATGGCTACACCTTC	CASSRGQGRTYGYTF
few	TRBV19	TRBJ2-1	.	TGTGCCAGTAGTATTCGGCAGCGCTCCAATGAGCAGTTCTTC	CASSIRQRSNEQFF
.	TRBV30	TRBJ1-5	.	TGTGCCTGGTCCAGGGAAGAAATTTATAGCAATCAGCCCCAGCATTTT	CAWSREEIYSNQPQHF
.	TRBV12-3/TRBV12-4	TRBJ1-2	.	TGTGCCAGCACCCGTAAGGGGCCCTCCGGCTACACCTTC	CASTRKGPSGYTF
once	TRBV14	TRBJ1-3	.	TGTGCCAGCAGCCAACCGACAGTATTCAGAAACACCATATATTTT	CASSQPTVFRNTIYF
.	TRBV9	TRBJ2-2	TRBD2	TGTGCCAGCAGCCCGAGGGAGGGGCAAGCGAACACCGGGGAGCTGTTTTTT	CASSPREGQANTGELFF
once	TRBV9	TRBJ2-1	TRBD2	TGTGCCAGCAGCGTAACGGGACTAGCGGGGACGGATGAGCAGTTCTTC	CASSVTGLAGTDEQFF
once	TRBV5-1	TRBJ1-1	.	TGCGCCAGCAGCCCCGGGATCGGGGTGGATACCACTGAAGCTTTCTTT	CASSPGIGVDTTEAFF
.	TRBV9	TRBJ2-1	TRBD2	TGTGCCAGCAGCGCCGCTAGCGGGAGAGACGATGAGCAGTTCTTC	CASSAASGRDDEQFF
.	TRBV5-1	TRBJ1-1	.	TGCGCCAGCAGCCTTGCAGGGCCGGTGAACACTGAAGCTTTCTTT	CASSLAGPVNTEAFF
.	TRBV5-1	TRBJ1-1	.	TGCGCCAGCAGCCGTACAGGTGTTGTGACTGAAGCTTTCTTT	CASSRTGVVTEAFF
.	TRBV12-3/TRBV12-4	TRBJ1-5	TRBD1	TGTGCCAGCGGGACAGGGAATCAGCCCCAGCATTTT	CASGTGNQPQHF
.	TRBV5-6	TRBJ1-1	TRBD1	TGTGCCAGCAGCTTAGGGACAGCGAACACTGAAGCTTTCTTT	CASSLGTANTEAFF
few	TRBV4-1	TRBJ1-5	TRBD1	TGCGCCAGCAGCCTGGGGGGACAGGCTGACTATCAGCCCCAGCATTTT	CASSLGGQADYQPQHF
once	TRBV5-3	TRBJ2-6	.	TGTGCCAGAAGCGGACCCCACAGGGCAACCTCTGGGGCCAACGTCCTGACTTTC	CARSGPHRATSGANVLTF
.	TRBV19	TRBJ2-1	.	TGTGCCACCTCCGAGCGGTGGGTGGAGGGCGATGAGCAGTTCTTC	CATSERWVEGDEQFF
.	TRBV11-2	TRBJ2-1	TRBD2	TGTGCCAGCAGCTTAGCCTCACCGGGGACTAGCGCTTACAATGAGCAGTTCTTC	CASSLASPGTSAYNEQFF
.	TRBV5-1	TRBJ1-3	.	TGCGCCAGCAGCTTGGTAGCTGGCTCTGGAAACACCATATATTTT	CASSLVAGSGNTIYF
.	TRBV6-5	TRBJ1-2	TRBD1	TGTGCCAGCAGCTCGGGGGGACAGGGCTATGGCTACACCTTC	CASSSGGQGYGYTF
few	TRBV25-1	TRBJ1-1	.	TGTGCCAGCCGAGGATCAACCTCGGTGGGGAGGAACACTGAAGCTTTCTTT	CASRGSTSVGRNTEAFF
few	TRBV7-9	TRBJ2-7	TRBD2	TGTGCCAGCAGCTTAGTTAGCGGGGACGAGCAGTACTTC	CASSLVSGDEQYF
.	TRBV19	TRBJ1-5	TRBD1	TGTGCCAGCAGTCGGACAGGGGATGGGAGCAATCAGCCCCAGCATTTT	CASSRTGDGSNQPQHF
.	TRBV28	TRBJ1-6	.	TGTGCCAGCAGCCAGCCCCCCCAGGGATCACCCCTCCACTTT	CASSQPPQGSPLHF
.	TRBV6-5	TRBJ1-2	.	TGTGCCAGCAGCCCCATGGCGGACTATGGCTACACCTTC	CASSPMADYGYTF
.	TRBV7-2	TRBJ2-7	.	TGTGCCAGCAGCTTAGAGACAAATCGACCCGAGCAGTACTTC	CASSLETNRPEQYF
.	TRBV7-2	TRBJ1-2	TRBD1	TGTGCCAGCAGCCTTAAGGACAGGGTCCATGGCTACACCTTC	CASSLKDRVHGYTF
.	TRBV9	TRBJ2-2	TRBD2	TGTGCCAGCAGCGCAAGCGGGAGCACCGGGGAGCTGTTTTTT	CASSASGSTGELFF
.	TRBV9	TRBJ1-4	.	TGTGCCAGCAGCGTAGGTCCAGCTAATGAAAAACTGTTTTTT	CASSVGPANEKLFF
.	TRBV19	TRBJ1-5	.	TGTGCCAGTAGTACCCGGACAGACTCCAATAGCAATCAGCCCCAGCATTTT	CASSTRTDSNSNQPQHF
.	TRBV27	TRBJ2-2	TRBD2	TGTGCCAGCAGTTTATTTGCTAGCGGGGGATCCCAGGCTGGGGAGCTGTTTTTT	CASSLFASGGSQAGELFF
.	TRBV11-3	TRBJ2-7	.	TGTGCCAGCAGCTTAGGGGGAGGCCTCTACGAGCAGTACTTC	CASSLGGGLYEQYF
.	TRBV19	TRBJ2-3	TRBD2	TGTGCCACTACTAGCGGGAGTACAGATACGCAGTATTTT	CATTSGSTDTQYF
.	TRBV5-6	TRBJ2-5	.	TGTGCCAGCAGCTTGTGGGTGTCGGAGGGACAAGAGACCCAGTACTTC	CASSLWVSEGQETQYF
few	TRBV28	TRBJ1-1	TRBD1	TGTGCCAGCAGGAACGGACAGGGGGCTAACACTGAAGCTTTCTTT	CASRNGQGANTEAFF
.	TRBV6-2/TRBV6-3	TRBJ2-1	TRBD2	TGTGCCAGCAGTTACCCGGTCGGGGGGAACTACAATGAGCAGTTCTTC	CASSYPVGGNYNEQFF
.	TRBV9	TRBJ2-5	TRBD2	TGTGCCAGCAGCGTTAATACGGGACTAGGAGAGACCCAGTACTTC	CASSVNTGLGETQYF
.	TRBV5-5	TRBJ1-2	.	TGTGCCAGCAGCTTCAGGCAGGAGGTCTATGGCTACACCTTC	CASSFRQEVYGYTF
.	TRBV27	TRBJ1-1	.	TGTGCCAGCAGTTTCCAGACTAATGGGGCTGAAGCTTTCTTT	CASSFQTNGAEAFF
.	TRBV2	TRBJ1-1	TRBD1	TGTGCCAGCAGGAAAGGGGGCGCGAACACTGAAGCTTTCTTT	CASRKGGANTEAFF
.	TRBV5-1	TRBJ1-1	.	TGCGCCAGCAGGACCGACAGAAACACTGAAGCTTTCTTT	CASRTDRNTEAFF